The rows below give T cell receptor beta chains drawn from one sample of a study of shared clonotypes between healthy human individuals. The method was immunoSEQ multiplex PCR; TCRdb's version includes in-frame clones alone and lacks a portion of them. The table has hundreds of thousands of clones, roughly 80% seen once. Material: PBMCs. The source is a woman between 40 and 50 years old in good health. Some clones in this sample may be carry-over from other donors' samples. CDR3s include the opening cysteine and the closing phenylalanine or tryptophan. D genes are given only for firm matches. Expanded clones are given a class, and other clones once, few, many or no size at all.

j_call d_call clone_size v_call cdr3_nt cdr3_aa
TRBJ2-3 TRBD1 NA TRBV11-3 TGTGCCAGCAGCCCTCGACAGGGGCCCGCAGATACGCAGTATTTT CASSPRQGPADTQYF
TRBJ2-2 TRBD2 NA TRBV7-6 TGTGCCAGCGGCTTGAGGACTAGCGGGAGGAGGGACACCGGGGAGCTGTTTTTT CASGLRTSGRRDTGELFF
TRBJ2-7 TRBD1 NA TRBV27 TGTGCCAGCAGCCTACAGGGGGCTAGGAACGAGCAGTACTTC CASSLQGARNEQYF
TRBJ2-3 NA NA TRBV5-5 TGTGCCAGCAGCTTCGGGGCAGGCACAGATACGCAGTATTTT CASSFGAGTDTQYF
TRBJ1-5 NA NA TRBV28 TGTGCCAGCAGCGTGGGTCCTTCGGGGCCCCAGCATTTT CASSVGPSGPQHF
TRBJ2-6 NA NA TRBV7-9 TGTGCCAGCAGCTTAGGGGGTAGGTCTGGGGCCAACGTCCTGACTTTC CASSLGGRSGANVLTF
TRBJ1-1 NA NA TRBV5-1 TGCGCCAGCAGGAAGGGCCGAGGTGAAGCTTTCTTT CASRKGRGEAFF
TRBJ2-5 NA NA TRBV15 TGTGCCACCAGCGGAGCGGGTAGTCTGGGGACCCAGTACTTC CATSGAGSLGTQYF
TRBJ1-1 NA few TRBV5-4 TGTGCCAGCAGCTTTGGGGCTTATGAAGCTTTCTTT CASSFGAYEAFF
TRBJ1-1 NA NA TRBV5-6 TGTGCCAGCAGCTTTGACAGAGATACTGAAGCTTTCTTT CASSFDRDTEAFF
TRBJ2-7 NA NA TRBV11-2 TGTGCCAGCAGCTTAGGGGGAGGCGGAGTGTTCGAGCAGTACTTC CASSLGGGGVFEQYF
TRBJ2-7 TRBD1 NA TRBV7-9 TGTGCCAGCAGCTCAAGACAGGGGACGTCCTACGAGCAGTACTTC CASSSRQGTSYEQYF
TRBJ2-7 TRBD1 NA TRBV7-2 TGTGCCAGCAAGGAGAACAGGGGTGACGCCTACGAGCAGTACTTC CASKENRGDAYEQYF
TRBJ1-2 TRBD1 many TRBV9 TGTGCCAGCAGCGCCGGTGCGAAGATGACAGGGCATCTATCTGGCTACACCTTC CASSAGAKMTGHLSGYTF
TRBJ2-1 TRBD2 once TRBV7-3 TGTGCCAGCAGCTCCGGACTAGCGGGAGGAAAATTGGATGAGCAGTTCTTC CASSSGLAGGKLDEQFF
TRBJ2-1 NA few TRBV7-2 TGTGCCAGCAGGAGGGGGGACAATGAGCAGTTCTTC CASRRGDNEQFF
TRBJ2-5 NA NA TRBV5-5 TGTGCCAGCAGCTTGGCCCCGGGAGAAGAGACCCAGTACTTC CASSLAPGEETQYF
TRBJ1-5 TRBD1 NA TRBV19 TGTGCCAGTAGTATAGTAGGGGGCTCGGGACAGCCCCAGCATTTT CASSIVGGSGQPQHF
TRBJ2-1 NA once TRBV28 TGTGCCAGCAGTTCCCCCCTCTCTAGGAGGATCCGCAATGAGCAGTTCTTC CASSSPLSRRIRNEQFF
TRBJ2-7 NA NA TRBV10-1 TGCGCCAGCGGCTCCGGGGAAGGCGAGCAGTACTTC CASGSGEGEQYF
TRBJ1-3 NA many TRBV5-1 TGCGCCAGCAGGTCCCTTGTAGGAAACACCATATATTTT CASRSLVGNTIYF
TRBJ2-1 NA NA TRBV19 TGTGCCAGCCAACCGACAGGTGGGGATGAGCAGTTCTTC CASQPTGGDEQFF
TRBJ2-7 NA NA TRBV10-3 TGTGCCATCAGTCCTCCCCTAGAGGCGGCTCAGCAGTACTTC CAISPPLEAAQQYF
TRBJ2-2 TRBD2 NA TRBV9 TGTGCCAGCAGTTCTAGCGGGAGGGCCGTCGGGGAGCTGTTTTTT CASSSSGRAVGELFF
TRBJ2-6 TRBD2 NA TRBV4-3 TGCGCCAGCAGCCAAGATACGGTCGCTAGCGGTTACTCTGGGGCCAACGTCCTGACTTTC CASSQDTVASGYSGANVLTF
TRBJ2-3 TRBD2 NA TRBV6-6 TGTGCCAGCAGGGTGGCGGGAGGAAGAGATACGCAGTATTTT CASRVAGGRDTQYF
TRBJ2-2 TRBD1 NA TRBV19 TGTGCCAGTAGTCCGGACAGGGGGCGATTCACCGGGGAGCTGTTTTTT CASSPDRGRFTGELFF
TRBJ2-1 TRBD2 NA TRBV19 TGTGCCAGTAGTATAGATTGGACTAGCGGGAGAGGTTACAATGAGCAGTTCTTC CASSIDWTSGRGYNEQFF